These T cell receptor beta chains were read from a single sample in a study of regulatory T cells in long-lasting Graves disease. TCRdb itself ran the multiplex PCR reads through MiXCR, one entry per CDR3 protein. Among 500,000 or so distinct CDR3 sequences listed, approximately 14% were seen once. These same data were also listed under a study on T cells in Graves' hyperthyroidism and ophthalmopathy.

This specimen consisted of peripheral blood mononuclear cells (PBMCs), obtained at new diagnosis, from a patient treated with antithyroid drugs. The origin of the receptors is a woman between 50 and 59 years old with Graves disease. Each CDR3 is given with its conserved first and last residue. The order of the fields is clone size, D gene, V gene, J gene, CDR3 protein, CDR3 DNA. The D gene is left open where the match is weak. Some rows mark clone size as missing; the rest say once, few, many or name a class of expanded clone.

>once|TRBD2|TRBV10-3|TRBJ2-1
CAISDSSGRIFF
TGTGCCATCAGTGATTCAAGCGGGAGAATCTTCTTC
>few|NA|TRBV27|TRBJ2-7
CASSWTGRDEQYF
TGTGCCAGCAGTTGGACAGGGAGGGACGAGCAGTACTTC
>many|NA|TRBV19|TRBJ2-7
CASSRELRSHEQYF
TGTGCCAGTAGTAGGGAATTGAGGTCCCACGAGCAGTACTTC
>few|NA|TRBV30|TRBJ2-2
CAWSSGAGELFF
TGTGCCTGGAGTAGTGGAGCCGGGGAGCTGTTTTTT
>NA|NA|TRBV10-2|TRBJ1-1
CASRSGVRTEAFF
TGCGCCAGCAGGTCGGGGGTTCGTACTGAAGCTTTCTTT
>NA|NA|TRBV27|TRBJ2-7
CASSSRDSLRRYF
TGTGCCAGCAGTTCGCGGGACAGCCTACGCAGGTACTTC
>many|NA|TRBV28|TRBJ2-5
CASSLGGRRTQETQYF
TGTGCCAGCAGTCTCGGGGGAAGGAGGACTCAAGAGACCCAGTACTTC
>NA|TRBD2|TRBV19|TRBJ2-7
CASSIGRESMWNEQYF
TGTGCCAGTAGTATCGGGAGGGAGTCTATGTGGAACGAGCAGTACTTC
>many|NA|TRBV11-2|TRBJ1-2
CASSKRTVGYTF
TGTGCCAGCAGCAAACGGACAGTTGGCTACACCTTC
>few|NA|TRBV28|TRBJ2-6
CASRSRWGPGANVLTF
TGTGCCAGCAGATCCCGCTGGGGGCCTGGGGCCAACGTCCTGACTTTC
>NA|NA|TRBV5-1|TRBJ1-2
CASSLEQPQLGYGYTF
TGCGCCAGCAGCTTGGAACAGCCGCAATTGGGCTATGGCTACACCTTC
>many|NA|TRBV20-1|TRBJ2-7
CSASQVGEVTYEQYF
TGCAGTGCTAGCCAAGTGGGGGAGGTAACCTACGAGCAGTACTTC
>NA|NA|TRBV7-9|TRBJ2-7
CASSSIPYEQHF
TGTGCCAGCAGCTCAATCCCTTACGAGCAGCACTTC
>many|TRBD2|TRBV2|TRBJ2-2
CASSELAGDTGELFF
TGTGCCAGCAGTGAACTAGCGGGAGACACCGGGGAGCTGTTTTTT
>many|TRBD1|TRBV7-9|TRBJ1-1
CASSRDSNTEAFF
TGTGCCAGCAGCCGGGACAGCAACACTGAAGCTTTCTTT
>NA|TRBD2|TRBV12-3/TRBV12-4|TRBJ2-1
CASSPGLAGINEQFF
TGTGCCAGCAGTCCCGGACTAGCGGGAATCAATGAGCAGTTCTTC
>many|NA|TRBV30|TRBJ2-1
CAWSAGLYNEQFF
TGTGCCTGGAGTGCGGGACTGTACAATGAGCAGTTCTTC
>NA|NA|TRBV6-1|TRBJ1-4
CASRDSFNEKLFF
TGTGCCAGCAGGGACAGTTTTAATGAAAAACTGTTTTTT
>many|TRBD1|TRBV28|TRBJ1-4
CASSLWDRGEKLFF
TGTGCCAGCAGTTTGTGGGACAGGGGTGAAAAACTGTTTTTT
>few|NA|TRBV5-1|TRBJ2-5
CASSLRGMRETQYF
TGCGCCAGCAGCTTGAGGGGAATGCGAGAGACCCAGTACTTC
>many|NA|TRBV28|TRBJ2-3
CASSFDEGGDTQYF
TGTGCCAGCAGTTTTGACGAGGGCGGGGATACGCAGTATTTT
>NA|NA|TRBV19|TRBJ2-6
CASTPDRASGANVLTF
TGTGCCAGTACCCCCGACAGAGCCTCTGGGGCCAACGTCCTGACTTTC
>NA|NA|TRBV9|TRBJ1-2
CASSVGANYGYTF
TGTGCCAGCAGCGTTGGGGCTAACTATGGCTACACCTTC
>few|TRBD1|TRBV28|TRBJ1-2
CASSLAQGWAYGYTF
TGTGCCAGCAGTTTAGCACAGGGGTGGGCCTATGGCTACACCTTC
>few|NA|TRBV7-2|TRBJ2-1
CASSLGPLGSYNEQFF
TGTGCCAGCAGCTTAGGGCCGCTGGGCTCCTACAATGAGCAGTTCTTC
>NA|TRBD1|TRBV30|TRBJ2-1
CAWNRDRGNLAIYNEQFF
TGTGCCTGGAACCGGGACAGGGGCAACCTAGCGATATACAATGAGCAGTTCTTC
>many|TRBD1|TRBV10-3|TRBJ2-1
CAISRPGQGLYNEQFF
TGTGCCATCAGTAGGCCCGGACAGGGTCTCTACAATGAGCAGTTCTTC
>many|NA|TRBV11-2|TRBJ2-7
CASSLGTLKGEQYF
TGTGCCAGCAGCTTAGGGACTCTCAAGGGCGAGCAGTACTTC
>NA|NA|TRBV7-6|TRBJ2-1
CASSFDSVWNNEQFF
TGTGCCAGCAGCTTTGACTCGGTGTGGAACAATGAGCAGTTCTTC
>few|TRBD1|TRBV10-3|TRBJ2-5
CAIMRDRGQRGTQYF
TGTGCCATCATGAGGGACAGGGGGCAACGGGGGACCCAGTACTTC
>few|NA|TRBV25-1|TRBJ2-3
CASSELGKTSTDTQYF
TGTGCCAGCAGTGAATTGGGGAAGACTAGCACAGATACGCAGTATTTT
>many|TRBD2|TRBV20-1|TRBJ2-7
CSARLLAGGAPSYEQYF
TGCAGTGCTAGACTTCTAGCGGGAGGGGCCCCTTCCTACGAGCAGTACTTC
>many|NA|TRBV5-1|TRBJ1-1
CASSLEAEYTEAFF
TGCGCCAGCAGCTTGGAGGCGGAGTACACTGAAGCTTTCTTT
>many|TRBD2|TRBV5-1|TRBJ2-3
CASSLTLAGGPGDTQYF
TGCGCCAGCAGCCTCACACTAGCGGGAGGGCCCGGAGATACGCAGTATTTT
>NA|NA|TRBV10-3|TRBJ2-2
CAISSTGASNTGELFF
TGTGCCATCAGTTCCACGGGGGCCTCGAACACCGGGGAGCTGTTTTTT
>few|NA|TRBV6-5|TRBJ1-3
CASSYSRVSGNTIYF
TGTGCCAGCAGTTACTCGCGGGTATCTGGAAACACCATATATTTT
>many|TRBD1|TRBV11-2|TRBJ1-2
CASSTRQGTTYGYTF
TGTGCCAGCAGCACTCGACAGGGGACCACCTATGGCTACACCTTC
>few|NA|TRBV24-1|TRBJ2-3
CATSFGVTDTQYF
TGTGCCACGTCCTTTGGTGTGACAGATACGCAGTATTTT
>NA|TRBD2|TRBV10-3|TRBJ2-1
CAISEAGTSPRGRNEQFF
TGTGCCATCAGTGAAGCCGGGACTAGCCCCCGGGGGAGAAATGAGCAGTTCTTC
>NA|NA|TRBV25-1|TRBJ2-6
CASRGAGANVLTF
TGTGCCAGCAGGGGGGCTGGGGCCAACGTCCTGACTTTC
>few|TRBD1|TRBV7-9|TRBJ2-1
CASSPSQTGHEQFF
TGTGCCAGCAGCCCATCCCAGACAGGGCATGAGCAGTTCTTC